The clone carrying this T cell receptor beta chain was counted between two and nine times. TCRdb reprocessed the PCR reads via MiXCR. The sample records roughly 16,000 clones, 20% to 30% being singletons. The data originate from a study of metastatic and nonmetastatic thyroid tumors. Study summary: Repertoire comparison spanned blood and tumor or nodule tissue of malignant and benign thyroid patients.

Every patient was untreated before thyroid surgery. V was shortened by 0 bases and J by 1 base, with 13 bases between the two germline ends. CDR1 and CDR2 (germline): ENHRY, SYGVKD. This CDR3 has 17 amino acids. The sample comprised adjacent normal tissue. This receptor was identified in a female donor with papillary thyroid cancer or a benign thyroid nodule (not recorded which). Some clones in this sample may be carry-over from other donors' samples. The chain carries TRBV10-3 and TRBJ2-1; possible D gene TRBD2, 5 bases. The chain's CDR3 is CAISESPLVKSYNEQFF. In nucleotides, the CDR3 is TGTGCCATCAGTGAGTCCCCACTAGTGAAGTCCTACAATGAGCAGTTCTTC.